A single sample gave rise to the 22 T cell receptor beta chains below, sequenced in a study of cytomegalovirus exposure and HLA in healthy donors. The PCR made use of 60 Vbeta and 13 Jbeta primers. Clones were read by immunoSEQ multiplex PCR, and TCRdb kept only the in-frame ones, dropping some. The table shows fewer than 250,000 clones, with about 80% occurring only once. Specimen: PBMCs. These receptors were taken from a woman between 25 and 40 years old in good health and CMV-seropositive.

V is TRBV7-2 and J is TRBJ1-1; D may be TRBD1 (5 bases). The CDR3 contains 14 residues. V lost 1 base and J 7 bases, leaving 13 bases between the germline ends. Germline V gene lookup returns CDR1 SGHTA and CDR2 FQGNSA. The CDR3 DNA reads as TGTGCCAGCAGCTTAGGCTTGGGGGGTGGTGAAGCTTTCTTT. Residues: CASSLGLGGGEAFF. The full variable domain, in which reference TRBV7-2 and TRBJ1-1 provide the parts outside the CDR3, is GAGVSQSPSNKVTEKGKDVELRCDPISGHTALYWYRQSLGQGLEFLIYFQGNSAPDKSGLPSDRFSAERTGGSVSTLTIQRTQQEDSAVYLCASSLGLGGGEAFFGQGTRLTVV.

The V and J genes are TRBV11-2 and TRBJ2-6, with TRBD2 matching 8 bases. This CDR3 spans 17 amino acids. V shed 4 bases and J 3 bases; nucleotides not matched to a gene: 8. CDR1 SGHAT and CDR2 FQNNGV come from the germline V gene. CDR3 sequence: CASSSLRGGYGANVLTF. Here the CDR3 DNA reads TGTGCCAGCAGCTCTCTCCGGGGGGGATATGGGGCCAACGTCCTGACTTTC.

This chain links TRBV18 with TRBJ1-1; TRBD1 matches at 7 bases. V shed 4 bases and J 3 bases; nucleotides not matched to a gene: 8. In germline, CDR1 is KGHSH, CDR2 LQKENI. The CDR3 has 15 amino acids. The CDR3 is CASSLRRGSDTEAFF. The CDR3 DNA sequence: TGTGCCAGCTCACTTCGCAGGGGGTCGGACACTGAAGCTTTCTTT.

The chain joins TRBV15 to TRBJ2-4; maybe TRBD2 (7 bases). The V gene lost 3 bases and the J gene lost 2 bases, with 14 bases spanning the gap. This CDR3 is 16 amino acids long. Germline-derived CDR1 and CDR2 are LNHNV and YYDKDF (reference sequence). CDR3 DNA: TGTGCCACCAGCAGTCGCGGGGGCCCCTCCAAAAACATTCAGTACTTC. It specifies CATSSRGGPSKNIQYF.

The chain is built from TRBV7-6 and TRBJ2-7; D remains ambiguous. Germline V gives CDR1 SGHVS, CDR2 FNYEAQ. CDR3 size: 18 residues. Deletions cut 3 bases from V and 5 bases from J, with 26 bases between. CDR3 DNA: TGTGCCAGCAGCTTTTACCCAGGTACGGCAGCCCAAACGCACGAGCAGTACTTC. It specifies CASSFYPGTAAQTHEQYF. Combining the CDR3 with reference TRBV7-6 and TRBJ2-7 gives the whole variable domain GAGVSQSPRYKVTKRGQDVALRCDPISGHVSLYWYRQALGQGPEFLTYFNYEAQQDKSGLPNDRFSAERPEGSISTLTIQRTEQRDSAMYRCASSFYPGTAAQTHEQYFGPGTRLTVT.

This chain links TRBV29-1 with TRBJ1-2; no firm D call. Deletions cut 6 bases from V and 4 bases from J, with 9 bases between. The germline CDR1 and CDR2 sequences are SQVTM and ANQGSEA. This CDR3 contains 11 residues. Here the CDR3 DNA reads TGCAGCGTGGAGTTGGGCTATGGCTACACCTTC. It encodes CSVELGYGYTF.

The genes are TRBV2 and TRBJ2-7; TRBD1 aligns across 7 bases. Germline V gives CDR1 SNHLY, CDR2 FYNNEI. V gave up 3 bases and J gave up 2 bases; unmatched junction bases: 1. CDR3 size: 13 residues. The CDR3 region is CASSEGQPYEQYF. As DNA, the CDR3 is TGTGCCAGCAGTGAGGGACAGCCCTACGAGCAGTACTTC.

V and J are TRBV28 and TRBJ2-7; TRBD2 aligns across 8 bases. The CDR3 loop spans 16 amino acids. Trimming at V came to 2 bases and at J to 6 bases, leaving 12 bases not matched to a gene. Germline V lookup: CDR1 MDHEN, CDR2 SYDVKM. CDR3 region: CASSLRVPGLAGEQYF. For the CDR3, the DNA is TGTGCCAGCAGTTTACGTGTTCCCGGACTAGCTGGCGAGCAGTACTTC.

The chain combines TRBV10-3 with TRBJ2-7, with a possible D match to TRBD2 (6 bases). Trimming took off 0 bases at V and 0 bases at J, with 9 bases between the two ends. The germline V gene has CDR1 ENHRY and CDR2 SYGVKD. The CDR3 runs 15 residues. The CDR3 DNA reads as TGTGCCATCAGTGAGTCGGGGACTGGCTCCTACGAGCAGTACTTC. The encoded protein is CAISESGTGSYEQYF.

This clone was seen more than once but under ten times. The chain joins TRBV19 to TRBJ2-5; 8 bases align to TRBD1. V trimming: 8 bases; J trimming: 4 bases; junction bases outside the gene matches: 9. This CDR3 comprises 14 residues. In germline, CDR1 is LNHDA, CDR2 SQIVND (reference sequence). CDR3 residues: CASGEQGAGETQYF. The CDR3 region has the DNA TGTGCCAGTGGAGAGCAGGGGGCCGGAGAGACCCAGTACTTC.

The V gene is TRBV19, the J gene TRBJ2-1; no clear D gene. This CDR3 is built from 15 residues. Deletions cut 8 bases from V and 3 bases from J, with 17 bases between. Germline assignment: CDR1 LNHDA and CDR2 SQIVND (reference sequence). CDR3 amino acids: CASRYEVADYNEQFF. DNA for the CDR3: TGTGCCAGTCGCTACGAGGTAGCAGACTACAATGAGCAGTTCTTC.

This clone was observed a handful of times. The chain combines TRBV2 with TRBJ2-2, with 11 bases lining up with TRBD2. V lost 2 bases and J lost 4; bases outside the gene matches: 6. The germline V gene has CDR1 SNHLY and CDR2 FYNNEI. This CDR3 has 17 residues. The CDR3 loop is CASSELASGGFTGELFF. The CDR3 nucleotides read TGTGCCAGCAGTGAACTGGCTAGCGGGGGGTTCACCGGGGAGCTGTTTTTT.

The V gene is TRBV11-2, the J gene TRBJ2-7, with D unclear. The CDR3 runs to 13 residues. The V and J ends lost 5 bases and 6 bases respectively, with 14 bases between them. CDR1 is SGHAT, CDR2 FQNNGV, per germline. The CDR3 protein is CASSPNYTPEQYF. In nucleotides, the CDR3 is TGTGCCAGCAGCCCCAACTACACTCCCGAGCAGTACTTC.

This chain joins TRBV6-1 and TRBJ1-3; 7 bases line up with TRBD1. CDR1 is MNHNS, CDR2 SASEGT, per germline. This CDR3 has 15 amino acids. The junction had 0 bases not matched to a gene; V was cut back by 1 base and J by 0 bases. CDR3 residues: CASSEDRGSGNTIYF. CDR3 DNA sequence: TGTGCCAGCAGTGAAGACAGGGGCTCTGGAAACACCATATATTTT.

This clone was counted a few times. This chain links TRBV7-2 with TRBJ1-2; perhaps TRBD1 as D (5 bases). V was clipped by 4 bases and J by 4 bases, with 13 bases between them. The germline gives CDR1 SGHTA, CDR2 FQGNSA. The CDR3 is 14 amino acids. CDR3 in DNA: TGTGCCAGCAGCTCTATCAGCCAGGGCTATGGCTACACCTTC. Amino acid sequence: CASSSISQGYGYTF.

This clone has a single count. The V call is TRBV28, the J call TRBJ2-7, with a possible D match to TRBD1 (6 bases). Deletions cut 7 bases from V and 0 bases from J, with 16 bases between. Germline loops: CDR1 MDHEN, CDR2 SYDVKM. The CDR3 sequence is 15 residues long. CDR3 in DNA: TGTGCCAGCATTCAGGGGCCCCAGGGCTCCTACGAGCAGTACTTC. Protein: CASIQGPQGSYEQYF. The full variable domain, rest sourced from reference TRBV28 and TRBJ2-7, is DVKVTQSSRYLVKRTGEKVFLECVQDMDHENMFWYRQDPGLGLRLIYFSYDVKMKEKGDIPEGYSVSREKKERFSLILESASTNQTSMYLCASIQGPQGSYEQYFGPGTRLTVT.

The chain employs TRBV30 and TRBJ2-7; 8 bases map to TRBD1. This CDR3 region has 16 residues. V dropped 0 bases and J dropped 1; count of bases not matched to a gene: 8. Germline CDR1 GTSNPN, CDR2 SVGIG (reference sequence). The CDR3 reads CAWSVLGTGISYEQYF. The CDR3 DNA is TGTGCCTGGAGTGTCCTAGGGACAGGTATTTCCTACGAGCAGTACTTC.

CDR3 protein: CASSLEDRRRGAGGELFF. Here the CDR3 DNA reads TGTGCCAGCAGCTTGGAGGATCGGCGGCGGGGGGCAGGAGGGGAGCTGTTTTTT. This chain uses TRBV5-6 with TRBJ2-2; TRBD2 matches 8 bases. Germline CDR1 reads SGHDT; CDR2 reads YYEEEE. The CDR3 spans 18 residues. J lost 8 bases, V lost 0 bases, and 15 bases had no gene match. Combining the CDR3 with reference TRBV5-6 and TRBJ2-2 gives the whole variable domain DAGVTQSPTHLIKTRGQQVTLRCSPKSGHDTVSWYQQALGQGPQFIFQYYEEEERQRGNFPDRFSGHQFPNYSSELNVNALLLGDSALYLCASSLEDRRRGAGGELFFGEGSRLTVL.

Here the CDR3 reads CASTFVDRGDSPLHF. CDR3 coding DNA: TGTGCCAGTACCTTCGTGGACAGGGGTGATTCACCCCTCCACTTT. This rearrangement joins TRBV19 to TRBJ1-6, with 9 nucleotides matching TRBD1. The ends lost 7 bases at V and 8 bases at J; junction bases unmatched: 9. The CDR3 is made up of 15 amino acids. Germline CDR1 LNHDA, CDR2 SQIVND (reference sequence).

The V gene is TRBV28, the J gene TRBJ2-1; the D gene is possibly TRBD1 (6 bases). CDR1 is MDHEN and CDR2 is SYDVKM in the germline V gene. V was trimmed by 3 bases and J by 1 base, leaving 13 bases between them. The CDR3 is 16 amino acids. CDR3 DNA sequence: TGTGCCAGCAGTTTCCAGGGGTATGAGTCCTACAATGAGCAGTTCTTC. Its translation: CASSFQGYESYNEQFF.

This clone appeared once. The chain uses TRBV27 and TRBJ2-7; 11 bases line up with TRBD2. After removal of 7 bases from V and 3 bases from J, the junction contained 8 bases not matched to a gene. This CDR3 region has 15 residues. Germline V lookup: CDR1 MNHEY, CDR2 SMNVEV (reference sequence). DNA of the CDR3: TGTGCCAGCAATGCGAAGACTAGCGGGGTCTACGAGCAGTACTTC. It is translated as CASNAKTSGVYEQYF.

This clone was observed a handful of times. The chain is built from TRBV11-3 and TRBJ2-7, with D tentatively TRBD2 (6 bases). CDR3 length equals 14 residues. Germline CDR1 is SGHNT and CDR2 is YENEEA. With 5 bases removed from V and 3 bases from J, the gap between germline ends came to 14 bases. The CDR3 here is CASSPRGTVYEQYF. CDR3 bases: TGTGCCAGCAGCCCACGGGGGACTGTCTACGAGCAGTACTTC. Variable domain in full (rest from reference TRBV11-3 and TRBJ2-7): EAGVVQSPRYKIIEKKQPVAFWCNPISGHNTLYWYLQNLGQGPELLIRYENEEAVDDSQLPKDRFSAERLKGVDSTLKIQPAELGDSAVYLCASSPRGTVYEQYFGPGTRLTVT.